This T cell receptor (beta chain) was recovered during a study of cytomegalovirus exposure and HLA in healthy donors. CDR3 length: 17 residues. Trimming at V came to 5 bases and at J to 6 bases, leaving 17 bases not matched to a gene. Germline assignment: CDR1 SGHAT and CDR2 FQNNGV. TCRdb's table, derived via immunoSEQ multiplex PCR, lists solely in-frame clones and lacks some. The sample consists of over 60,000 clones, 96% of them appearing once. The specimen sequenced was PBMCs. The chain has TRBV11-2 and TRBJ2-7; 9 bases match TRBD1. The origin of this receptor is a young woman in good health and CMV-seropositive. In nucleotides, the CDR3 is TGTGCCAGCAGCCCCATACCCAGGACAGGGGCGCCGGGCGAGCAGTACTTC. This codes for CASSPIPRTGAPGEQYF.